The present TCR beta chain was sequenced within a study of shared clonotypes between healthy human individuals. Looking at the study overall: Sampling drew on donors who were a couple of women and a few men aged 18 to 49.

Once extracted for a subset, genomic DNA was divided evenly among several immunoSEQ plates. Clones were read by immunoSEQ multiplex PCR, and TCRdb kept only the in-frame ones, dropping some. The sample includes under 2,000,000 clones, about 95% of them seen just once. Losses at the gene ends were 0 bases for V and 4 bases for J; bases not matched to a gene: 4. The CDR3 has 16 amino acids. The V gene's germline CDR1 is MGHRA and CDR2 YSYEKL. This clone appeared a single time. Positively selected for CCR7, the CD45RO-negative cells used as naive CD8 cells excluded terminally differentiated effector memory CD45RA+ cells.

The sequenced material came from naive CD8+ T cells sorted from blood. This sequence originates from a man aged 18 to 35 in good health. The gene calls are TRBV4-1 and TRBJ2-3; 10 positions agree with TRBD1. The CDR3, as DNA: TGCGCCAGCAGCCAAGATGGGACAGGGGCAGCAGATACGCAGTATTTT. Translated: CASSQDGTGAADTQYF.